This TCR beta chain was observed in a study of cytotoxic CD8 clonotypes in ibrutinib-treated CLL. On the study more broadly: Patients attained 25 or so partial and 2 complete responses; at median around 68 months, around 15 remained remitted while around twelve progressed.

Study observations and caveats: Baseline-level clonality went beyond age-matched healthy donors and moved in step with circulating CD8+ T-cell counts. Clonality grew at ibrutinib response; at progression, it decreased back toward baseline. Few clonotypes were public, and these shrank or held steady under treatment.

Trimming at V came to 4 bases and at J to 3 bases, leaving 5 bases not matched to a gene. Per germline, CDR1 SGHNT and CDR2 YYREEE (reference sequence). This CDR3 has 14 amino acids. Sequencing was performed with immunoSEQ multiplex PCR; in TCRdb, only in-frame clones are kept and a portion is missing. Of 25,000 to 30,000 clones in the sample, about 70% were seen once. A remark on this clone: Its antigen is not identified.

The input for sequencing was PBMCs, taken after 36 months of ibrutinib treatment. This chain joins TRBV5-4 and TRBJ1-1; 8 bases match TRBD1. This TCR came from a human donor with chronic lymphocytic leukemia. The CDR3 here is CASSLRGLYTEAFF. CDR3 sequence (DNA): TGTGCCAGCAGCCTCAGGGGGCTCTACACTGAAGCTTTCTTT.